Given below is one T cell receptor (beta chain) in context. Its antigen remains unknown. Per the germline V gene, CDR1 is LGHNA and CDR2 is YNFKEQ. Trimming removed 2 bases from V and 1 base from J; junction bases left unmatched: 2. CDR3 length: 15 residues. This record comes from a study of monozygotic twins with cystic fibrosis. General observations from the study: Low clonality (median roughly 0.0087) suggested a mostly naive repertoire.

The protocol was immunoSEQ multiplex PCR, while the TCRdb copy is restricted to in-frame clones and leaves out a portion. The sample includes 30,000 to 45,000 clones, about 87% seen only once; the top ten take around 1.7%. This clonotype was sampled from a girl aged 2 to 9 with cystic fibrosis. The specimen sequenced was blood. This chain connects TRBV4-2 to TRBJ2-3; 8 bases are shared with TRBD2. The DNA of the CDR3 is TGTGCCAGCAGCCAAACTAGCGGTGGCACAGATACGCAGTATTTT. Protein: CASSQTSGGTDTQYF.